These 7 T cell receptor beta chains came from one sample sequenced in a study of sequential checkpoint blockade in melanoma. Produced via immunoSEQ multiplex PCR; TCRdb's table is partial and in-frame only. The sample records about 30,000 clones, 77% being singletons. The treatment is: randomized to nivolumab then ipilimumab (arm A) or the reverse (arm B). The material was CD8+ T cells sorted from blood (inferred from file names), obtained from a patient given nivolumab and ipilimumab in sequence. The receptors here all came from a human donor with melanoma.

The V gene is TRBV10-3, the J gene TRBJ2-7; D perhaps matches TRBD2 (6 bases). This CDR3 is 16 amino acids long. Trimming left V 3 bases short and J 3 bases short, with 18 bases between. CDR1 and CDR2 (germline): ENHRY, SYGVKD. This CDR3 reads CAISDPGLRMVYEQYF. The CDR3 bases are TGTGCCATCAGTGACCCGGGACTGAGAATGGTCTACGAGCAGTACTTC.

The chain is built from TRBV28 and TRBJ1-1, with a possible D match to TRBD1 (5 bases). Trimming pared 6 bases from V and 0 bases from J, leaving 11 bases between. Germline CDR1 MDHEN, CDR2 SYDVKM. This CDR3 region has 14 residues. CDR3 amino acids: CASRQTVMNTEAFF. The CDR3 bases are TGTGCCAGCAGACAGACAGTAATGAACACTGAAGCTTTCTTT.

This clone came up once. This chain links TRBV7-8 with TRBJ1-5, with D perhaps matching TRBD1 (6 bases). Germline loops: CDR1 SGHVS, CDR2 FQNEAQ. The CDR3 is 15 amino acids. The germline V and J ends were trimmed by 5 bases and 1 base, with 12 bases remaining between them. The DNA of the CDR3 is TGTGCCAGCAGCCCACTGACAGGAAGCAATCAGCCCCAGCATTTT. Encoded protein: CASSPLTGSNQPQHF.

The chain is built from TRBV6-5 and TRBJ2-2; D is perhaps TRBD1 (5 bases). Germline V gives CDR1 MNHEY, CDR2 SVGAGI. The CDR3 contains 14 residues. V was pared by 4 bases and J by 6 bases, with 12 bases between. The CDR3 nucleotides are TGTGCCAGCAGTTCACTGACAGTCCCCGGGGAGCTGTTTTTT. Translation: CASSSLTVPGELFF.

With respect to this clone: Compared with germline, one end of the junction differs, possibly owing to a read error. Other DNA sequences of this sample code for an identical CDR3. The V gene is TRBV11-2, the J gene TRBJ2-7; no definite D call. The CDR3 has 14 amino acids. CDR1 is SGHAT and CDR2 is FQNNGV in the germline V gene. The CDR3 sequence: CASSFDRGAYEQYF. The DNA for the CDR3 is TGTGCCAGTAGCTTTGATCGCGGAGCCTACGAGCAGTACTTC. The full variable domain, in which reference TRBV11-2 and TRBJ2-7 provide the parts outside the CDR3, is EAGVAQSPRYKIIEKRQSVAFWCNPISGHATLYWYQQILGQGPKLLIQFQNNGVVDDSQLPKDRFSAERLKGVDSTLKIQPAKLEDSAVYLCASSFDRGAYEQYFGPGTRLTVT.

This chain joins TRBV19 and TRBJ2-3, with a tentative D call TRBD2 (5 bases). The germline CDR1 and CDR2 sequences are LNHDA and SQIVND (reference sequence). The V end lost 8 bases, the J end lost 3 bases, and 12 bases lay between the germline ends. CDR3 size: 13 residues. The CDR3 coding sequence is TGTGCCAGTTCCCTTTCGGGAACAGATACGCAGTATTTT. It specifies CASSLSGTDTQYF.

The chain carries TRBV19 and TRBJ2-1, with 8 bases aligning to TRBD2. Germline CDR1 LNHDA, CDR2 SQIVND (reference sequence). This CDR3 contains 15 residues. V trimming: 1 base; J trimming: 3 bases; junction bases outside the gene matches: 2. The CDR3 protein is CASSIGLAGYNEQFF. The DNA of the CDR3 is TGTGCCAGTAGTATAGGGCTAGCGGGCTACAATGAGCAGTTCTTC.